This T cell receptor beta chain originates from a study of radiation and T cells in renal cell carcinoma. For the study at large: Nephrectomy followed 15 Gy stereotactic body radiation by 4 weeks. Study-level results: Without pretreatment biopsies, baseline tumor clonotype presence was undetermined.

Time point in this sample: blood 2 weeks post-SBRT. Treatment reported: 15 Gy SBRT to primary tumor, nephrectomy 4 weeks later. The patient's renal cell carcinoma had clear cell pathology. Concerning this clone: Its antigen is as yet unknown.

Germline CDR1 and CDR2: LNHNV and YYDKDF (reference sequence). V lost 1 base to trimming and J lost 7 bases, with 10 bases between them. The CDR3 sequence is 14 residues long. The repertoire was sequenced with immunoSEQ multiplex PCR; TCRdb's copy has only in-frame clones and lacks some. The sample lists around 130,000 clones, approximately 80% occurring once. The chain uses TRBV15 and TRBJ1-4; D may be TRBD1 (5 bases). The TCR sequence derives from a woman aged 55-70 years with renal cell carcinoma. The input for sequencing was blood, taken from a patient whose treatment included radiotherapy and nephrectomy. CDR3 sequence reads: CATSRVGGVEKLFF. The DNA for the CDR3 is TGTGCCACCAGCAGAGTGGGGGGGGTTGAAAAACTGTTTTTT.